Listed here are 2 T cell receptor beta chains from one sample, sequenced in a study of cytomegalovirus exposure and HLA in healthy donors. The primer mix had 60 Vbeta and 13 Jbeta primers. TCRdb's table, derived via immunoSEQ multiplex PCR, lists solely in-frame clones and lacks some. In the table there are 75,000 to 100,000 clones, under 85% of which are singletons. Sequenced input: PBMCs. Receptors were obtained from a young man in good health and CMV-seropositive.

The CDR3: CASSHGSLYGYTF. Written as DNA, the CDR3 is TGCGCCAGCAGCCACGGGAGTCTCTATGGCTACACCTTC. This chain uses TRBV4-1 with TRBJ1-2; D uncertain. Germline-derived CDR1 and CDR2 are MGHRA and YSYEKL. Trimming cost V 3 bases and J 4 bases, with 9 bases left between them. This CDR3 spans 13 amino acids.

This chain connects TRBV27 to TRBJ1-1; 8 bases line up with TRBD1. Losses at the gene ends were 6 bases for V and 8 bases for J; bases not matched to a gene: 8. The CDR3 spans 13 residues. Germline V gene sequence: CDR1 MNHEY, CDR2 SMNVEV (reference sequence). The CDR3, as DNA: TGTGCCAGCAGAAACAGGGGGGCTCCCGAAGCTTTCTTT. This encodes CASRNRGAPEAFF.